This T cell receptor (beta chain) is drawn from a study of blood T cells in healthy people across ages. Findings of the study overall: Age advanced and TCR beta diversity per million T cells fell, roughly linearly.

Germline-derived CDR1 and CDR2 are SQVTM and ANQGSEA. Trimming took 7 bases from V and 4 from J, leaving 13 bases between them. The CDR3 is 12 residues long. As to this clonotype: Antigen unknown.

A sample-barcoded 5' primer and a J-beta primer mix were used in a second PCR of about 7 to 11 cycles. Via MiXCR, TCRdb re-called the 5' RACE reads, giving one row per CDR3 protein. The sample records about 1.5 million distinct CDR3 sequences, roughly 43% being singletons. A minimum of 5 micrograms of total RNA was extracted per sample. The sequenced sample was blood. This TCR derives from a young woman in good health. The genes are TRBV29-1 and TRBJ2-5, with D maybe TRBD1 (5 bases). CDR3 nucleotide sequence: TGCAGCGGCCCAAGGGGCGGAGAGACCCAGTACTTC. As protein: CSGPRGGETQYF.